One and the same sample provided the 18 T cell receptor beta chains below, sequenced in a study of blood T cell repertoires in COVID-19. Produced via immunoSEQ multiplex PCR; TCRdb's table is partial and in-frame only. The sample shows 300,000 to 400,000 clones, about nine tenths of them seen only once. Source material: peripheral blood. These receptors originate from a woman in her sixties or seventies with COVID-19, enrolled during active disease.

The rearrangement joins TRBV28 to TRBJ2-1; TRBD1 agrees at 7 bases. J gave up 4 bases and V 3 bases, and 9 bases lay outside the gene matches. Per the germline V gene, CDR1 is MDHEN and CDR2 is SYDVKM. The length of the CDR3 is 16 residues. The CDR3 loop reads CASSFSGTEIYNEQFF. As DNA, the CDR3 is TGTGCCAGCAGTTTCTCCGGGACAGAGATTTACAATGAGCAGTTCTTC.

The chain carries TRBV29-1 and TRBJ1-1; D gene ambiguous. Germline CDR1 SQVTM, CDR2 ANQGSEA. The length of the CDR3 is 15 residues. Trimming shortened V by 5 bases and J by 0 bases, and 16 bases separated the two germline ends. In DNA, the CDR3 is TGCAGCGTTTCACAGTTGGTTAATTTGAACACTGAAGCTTTCTTT. Amino acid sequence: CSVSQLVNLNTEAFF.

CDR3 amino acids: CASSPLGPGTGYSPLHF. The CDR3 nucleotides read TGTGCCAGCTCACCACTCGGACCCGGGACAGGGTACTCACCCCTCCACTTT. This chain links TRBV18 with TRBJ1-6; 9 bases map to TRBD1. Germline CDR1 is KGHSH and CDR2 is LQKENI. Losses at the gene ends were 1 base for V and 10 bases for J; bases not matched to a gene: 11. This CDR3 contains 17 residues. Supplemented by reference TRBV18 and TRBJ1-6, the full variable domain reads NAGVMQNPRHLVRRRGQEARLRCSPMKGHSHVYWYRQLPEEGLKFMVYLQKENIIDESGMPKERFSAEFPKEGPSILRIQQVVRGDSAAYFCASSPLGPGTGYSPLHFGNGTRLTVT.

The genes are TRBV5-8 and TRBJ2-7, with 10 bases matching TRBD1. With 6 bases clipped from V and 1 base from J, the junction kept 4 bases outside the gene matches. The CDR3 covers 14 residues. Per the germline V gene, CDR1 is SGHTS and CDR2 is YDEGEE. The chain's CDR3 is CASTGQGGSYEQYF. The CDR3 nucleotides read TGTGCCAGCACCGGACAGGGGGGATCCTACGAGCAGTACTTC.

This chain connects TRBV28 to TRBJ1-6, with a possible D match to TRBD1 (6 bases). CDR1 MDHEN and CDR2 SYDVKM come from the germline V gene. The CDR3 loop spans 17 amino acids. The V end was cut by 5 bases, the J end by 10 bases, with 24 bases between. CDR3 region: CASSLGYRGGSGSPLHF. The CDR3 nucleotides are TGTGCCAGCAGTCTTGGGTACCGCGGGGGCTCTGGCTCACCCCTCCACTTT.

This chain links TRBV28 with TRBJ2-6; the D is unclear. V gave up 3 bases and J gave up 1 base, with 7 bases separating them. From germline, CDR1 is MDHEN and CDR2 SYDVKM. CDR3 length equals 15 residues. Here the CDR3 reads CASSFIGSGANVLTF. DNA of the CDR3: TGTGCCAGCAGTTTTATCGGTTCTGGGGCCAACGTCCTGACTTTC.

J is TRBJ2-7 and V is TRBV7-9, with 8 bases matching TRBD1. J gave up 5 bases and V 5 bases, and 8 bases lay outside the gene matches. Looked up from germline, CDR1 is SEHNR and CDR2 is FQNEAQ (reference sequence). The CDR3 runs 14 residues. The CDR3: CASSRPGQANEQYF. The CDR3, as DNA: TGTGCCAGCAGCCGACCGGGACAGGCTAACGAGCAGTACTTC.

This chain connects TRBV6-2 or TRBV6-3 to TRBJ2-7; D possibly corresponds to TRBD2 (5 bases). Germline loops: CDR1 MNHEY, CDR2 SVGEGT. Trimming removed 2 bases at V and 4 bases at J, with 15 bases between. This CDR3 has 15 amino acids. The CDR3 region is CASSYHPGVPYEQYF. The CDR3 DNA follows: TGTGCCAGCAGTTACCATCCCGGGGTTCCATACGAGCAGTACTTC.

The rearrangement uses TRBV7-9 and TRBJ1-1; the match to TRBD1 covers 7 bases. The V gene's germline CDR1 is SEHNR and CDR2 FQNEAQ (reference sequence). The length of the CDR3 is 15 residues. The J segment lost 1 base and the V segment lost 7 bases, leaving 9 bases of the junction unmatched. CDR3 residues: CASTSTGVGNTEAFF. In DNA form, the CDR3 reads TGTGCCAGCACCTCTACAGGGGTGGGGAACACTGAAGCTTTCTTT.

The chain employs TRBV7-2 and TRBJ2-2; 9 bases are a match to TRBD1. Per the germline V gene, CDR1 is SGHTA and CDR2 is FQGNSA. The junction had 16 bases not matched to a gene; V was cut back by 6 bases and J by 5 bases. This CDR3 has 18 residues. CDR3 DNA sequence: TGTGCCAGCAGTTCTCCGCCGGGACAGGGCGTTGTTACCGGGGAGCTGTTTTTT. It codes for CASSSPPGQGVVTGELFF.

The rearrangement joins TRBV7-8 to TRBJ1-1, with 9 bases matching TRBD1. Germline CDR1 and CDR2: SGHVS and FQNEAQ. CDR3 size: 15 residues. Losses at the gene ends were 5 bases for V and 3 bases for J; bases not matched to a gene: 7. DNA for the CDR3: TGTGCCAGCAGCCATGGGACAGGGAGCTACACTGAAGCTTTCTTT. Its translation is CASSHGTGSYTEAFF. The full variable domain, its missing parts supplied by reference TRBV7-8 and TRBJ1-1, is GAGVSQSPRYKVAKRGQDVALRCDPISGHVSLFWYQQALGQGPEFLTYFQNEAQLDKSGLPSDRFFAERPEGSVSTLKIQRTQQEDSAVYLCASSHGTGSYTEAFFGQGTRLTVV.

The table lists this clone with a few counts. The rearrangement links TRBV5-1 to TRBJ1-2; D may be TRBD1 (5 bases). CDR1 is SGHRS, CDR2 YFSETQ, per germline. The CDR3 is made up of 13 amino acids. V lost 5 bases and J 1 base, leaving 9 bases between the germline ends. CDR3: CASRSDSNYGYTF. The CDR3 DNA is TGCGCCAGCAGGTCCGACAGTAACTATGGCTACACCTTC.

This chain connects TRBV3-1 (or the pseudogene TRBV3-2) to TRBJ1-5; TRBD1 might be the D (6 bases). The germline V gene has CDR1 LGHDT and CDR2 YNNKEL (reference sequence). Trimming shortened V by 1 base and J by 8 bases, and 12 bases separated the two germline ends. The CDR3 has 14 residues. The CDR3 DNA reads as TGTGCCAGCAGCCAAGCAGGGGACAAGAAGCCCCAGCATTTT. Translation: CASSQAGDKKPQHF.

V usage is TRBV3-1 (or the pseudogene TRBV3-2) and J usage is TRBJ1-2; 10 positions agree with TRBD1. The CDR3 consists of 15 residues. V lost 0 bases and J lost 12; bases outside the gene matches: 10. Germline V gives CDR1 LGHDT, CDR2 YNNKEL (reference sequence). CDR3 loop: CASSQDAGTGERDTF. CDR3 nucleotides: TGTGCCAGCAGCCAAGACGCCGGGACAGGGGAGAGGGACACCTTC.

The CDR3 DNA follows: TGTGCCACCAGTGATTTGGGGCTCTCCAGGGATGAGCAGTTCTTC. This encodes CATSDLGLSRDEQFF. This chain uses TRBV24-1 with TRBJ2-1; D is possibly TRBD1 (5 bases). CDR3 size: 15 residues. V lost 0 bases to trimming and J lost 8 bases, with 13 bases between them. In germline, CDR1 is KGHDR, CDR2 SFDVKD.

Many counts were recorded for this clone. This chain uses TRBV2 with TRBJ2-1; tentatively, D is TRBD1 (5 bases). V was pared by 6 bases and J by 2 bases, with 14 bases between. The CDR3 sequence is 15 residues long. The V gene's germline CDR1 is SNHLY and CDR2 FYNNEI. The CDR3 bases are TGTGCCAGCAGCGTTGCAAGGACAACCTACAATGAGCAGTTCTTC. It specifies CASSVARTTYNEQFF.

The chain couples TRBV5-1 to TRBJ1-2, with 7 bases that match TRBD1. This CDR3 contains 17 residues. Germline trimming cut 0 bases from V and 6 bases from J; bases unmatched to any gene: 14. The germline V gene encodes CDR1 SGHRS and CDR2 YFSETQ. As DNA, the CDR3 is TGCGCCAGCAGCTTGGGTAGTGCCGGGACAGTTATAAATGGCTACACCTTC. Protein: CASSLGSAGTVINGYTF. Filled out from reference TRBV5-1 and TRBJ1-2, the complete variable domain reads KAGVTQTPRYLIKTRGQQVTLSCSPISGHRSVSWYQQTPGQGLQFLFEYFSETQRNKGNFPGRFSGRQFSNSRSEMNVSTLELGDSALYLCASSLGSAGTVINGYTFGSGTRLTVV.

V gene TRBV6-5 combines with J gene TRBJ1-5; a possible D gene is TRBD1 (6 bases). V lost 6 bases and J 6 bases, leaving 9 bases between the germline ends. This CDR3 spans 12 amino acids. From germline, CDR1 is MNHEY and CDR2 SVGAGI. CDR3 residues: CASSRGPQPQHF. The CDR3 bases are TGTGCCAGCAGCAGGGGTCCTCAGCCCCAGCATTTT.